This record covers a single T cell receptor beta chain. This clonotype was seen a handful of times. Its antigen has not been determined. It has no much larger one-base neighbor in the sample; base qualities were not kept. Only healthy Caucasian donors were included. Three unrelated non-twin adults were additionally sequenced: a male aged 18 to 30, a male aged 50 to 59 and a female aged 50 to 59. Miltenyi CD45RO+ enrichment and human naive T-cell isolation kits were used to isolate memory (CD45RO+) and naive T cells from PBMC. The V end loses 2 bases and the J end loses 1 base, and a stretch of 9 bases separates them. The CDR3 has 15 amino acids, counting the end cysteine and phenylalanine. CDR3 DNA is the only sequence kept; it has 45 bases, read in frame from the first base. CDR1 DFQATT and CDR2 SNEGSKA are derived from the germline V gene (reference sequence). The sample is drawn from a study of identical twins (dated by TCRdb to the mid-2010s). Study-wide context: The study deep-sequenced TCR alpha and beta repertoires from monozygotic twins, unrelated adults of various ages and cord blood to test whether fetal clonotypes persist. To rule out contamination, replicate twin experiments were performed at different times with different library preparation protocols. What the authors observed across the whole study: Abundant cord blood beta clonotypes had fewer insertions, young adult naive repertoires showed a similar but weaker trend, and memory repertoires showed no such trend. Compared with coincidental sharing between unrelated individuals, out-of-frame TCR alpha sequences shared between twins had an excess of sequences with low generation probability. Because the same donors could not be followed over many years, the conclusions relied on cross-sectional statistical analysis. Zero-insertion analyses could be partly confounded by invariant T cells such as MAIT and iNKT, though diverse VJ usage argued against such confounding for most clonotypes. In monozygotic twins, out-of-frame TCR alpha sharing was systematically underestimated by recombination models, although the models agreed with sharing between unrelated individuals. Excess twin sharing in beta out-of-frame sequences was weaker because fewer shared sequences lowered the signal-to-noise ratio.

Receptor libraries were prepared by 5' RACE. Sequenced using an Illumina HiSeq 2000. A universal primer binding site was added through template switching, and the final cDNA carried a unique molecular identifier so that TCR cDNA molecules could be counted accurately. Specific primers in the conserved constant-segment region were used to synthesize first-strand cDNA for the TCR alpha and beta chains. To control for contamination, every cDNA library carried two barcodes: a SMART-Mk sample barcode plus Illumina barcodes. TruSeq adapter sequences and Illumina sample barcodes were added in two successive PCR steps. TCR alpha and beta cDNA libraries were sequenced on the Illumina HiSeq platform with custom primers. The published analysis was carried out like this. MiGEC processed the raw reads to extract unique molecular identifiers, while MiXCR was used to determine the CDR3 positions. For each individual, recombination models were inferred using an EM algorithm with the repgenHMM and IGoR tools. The analysis of shared clonotypes was done with the tcR package in R, with sharing normalized by the product of cloneset sizes. To study raw recombination without the effects of thymic and clonal selection, out-of-frame nonproductive sequences were analyzed. Using fastp at Q25 and MiXCR, TCRdb reprocessed the public reads and kept productive beta chains. CDR3 protein duplicates are merged, each entry listing the most common genes and DNA. These V and J calls derive from TCRdb rather than the authors' analysis. This sample holds 640,000 or so distinct CDR3 sequences; around 6% were observed only once. 1.5% to 2% of the sample is in the top ten clones.

The sequence derives from a man between 18 and 29 years old in good health. Sequencing was carried out using naive T cells sorted from blood. The sample's cell subset or site label, in plain terms: cells isolated with a human naive T-cell isolation kit. The sequence is built from TRBV20-1 and TRBJ2-6, with the D gene not confidently named. The DNA reads TGCAGTGCTAGACCCGAGCGATCTGGGGCCAACGTCCTGACTTTC. This translates into CSARPERSGANVLTF.